One sample yielded the 14 T cell receptor beta chains listed below, sequenced in a study of CD8 T cells in ankylosing spondylitis (dated by TCRdb to about 2017). The paper as a whole reports these results and caveats: Blood from ankylosing spondylitis patients appeared to be characterized by a TCR beta motif made up of under ten highly homologous amino acid variants.

Receptor libraries were prepared by 5' RACE. For sequencing, an Illumina HiSeq 2500 was employed. The public reads were reprocessed in TCRdb via fastp at Q25 and MiXCR, keeping in-frame beta chains. Rows matching on CDR3 protein sequence are summarized as one entry with the most common DNA and genes. Recorded for this sample are 200,000 to 250,000 distinct CDR3 sequences; more than 5.5% of them occurred a single time. Approximately 15% of the sample is taken by the ten largest. No antigen has been assigned to these receptors. Sequenced sample: blood, either unsorted or a sorted T cell fraction (not recorded which). These receptors came from a male donor with ankylosing spondylitis.

This clonotype appeared many times. The rearrangement uses TRBV3-1 and TRBJ1-3, with D unresolved. The germline V gene encodes CDR1 LGHDT and CDR2 YNNKEL (reference sequence). V lost 0 bases to trimming and J lost 4 bases, with 16 bases between them. This CDR3 has 17 amino acids. The CDR3 here is CASSQEASAVLGNTIYF. In DNA, the CDR3 is TGTGCCAGCAGCCAAGAAGCTTCGGCAGTCCTCGGAAACACCATATATTTT.

At least ten counts were recorded for this clonotype. The chain joins TRBV4-3 to TRBJ2-3; no clear D gene. Per the germline V gene, CDR1 is LGHNA and CDR2 is YSLEER. The ends were cut back, 1 base at V and 2 bases at J, with 7 bases in the middle. This CDR3 region has 14 residues. CDR3 in amino acids: CASSQAGFTDTQYF. Here the CDR3 DNA reads TGCGCCAGCAGCCAAGCGGGCTTCACAGATACGCAGTATTTT.

There are many counts of this clonotype. CDR3 coding DNA: TGTGCCAGCAGCTTAGTAGGGGCAAGGGACACTGAAGCTTTCTTT. This gives the protein CASSLVGARDTEAFF. This chain joins TRBV7-2 and TRBJ1-1; tentative D call: TRBD1 (5 bases). V was trimmed by 1 base and J by 3 bases, leaving 12 bases between them. Germline CDR1 SGHTA, CDR2 FQGNSA. The CDR3 sequence is 15 residues long.

This clonotype was seen repeatedly, ten times or more. J is TRBJ2-7 and V is TRBV5-6; 14 bases agree with TRBD2. Germline CDR1 and CDR2: SGHDT and YYEEEE. The CDR3 is 16 amino acids. Germline trimming cut 4 bases from V and 3 bases from J; bases unmatched to any gene: 6. The CDR3, as DNA: TGTGCCAGCAGCGGGGGGACTAGCGGGAGTTACTACGAGCAGTACTTC. Translated: CASSGGTSGSYYEQYF.

Ten or more counts support this clonotype. This sequence joins TRBV15 and TRBJ2-5, with D tentatively TRBD1 (6 bases). The CDR3 length is 14 residues. V was shortened by 3 bases and J by 4 bases, with 12 bases between the two germline ends. Per germline, CDR1 LNHNV and CDR2 YYDKDF (reference sequence). The CDR3 loop is CATSRYRARETQYF. The CDR3 DNA follows: TGTGCCACCAGCAGGTACAGGGCCCGAGAGACCCAGTACTTC.

V and J are TRBV7-8 and TRBJ2-2; D is possibly TRBD2 (5 bases). Germline assignment: CDR1 SGHVS and CDR2 FQNEAQ. The CDR3 covers 15 residues. V was pared by 7 bases and J by 5 bases, with 17 bases between. The CDR3 loop is CASTLQGRGTGELFF. CDR3 DNA: TGTGCCAGCACCCTCCAAGGCCGGGGAACCGGGGAGCTGTTTTTT.

This clonotype appeared many times. The chain has TRBV4-1 and TRBJ1-1, with unresolved D. The CDR3 loop spans 15 amino acids. In germline, CDR1 is MGHRA, CDR2 YSYEKL. The V gene lost 4 bases and the J gene lost 3 bases, with 15 bases spanning the gap. In DNA form, the CDR3 reads TGCGCCAGCAGCCTAGGAGAGACGGGCTACACTGAAGCTTTCTTT. Translation gives CASSLGETGYTEAFF.

The chain carries TRBV4-3 and TRBJ2-2; maybe TRBD2 (6 bases). The CDR3 sequence is 16 residues long. Trimming pared 4 bases from V and 8 bases from J, leaving 20 bases between. CDR1 and CDR2 from the germline V gene are LGHNA and YSLEER. CDR3 nucleotides: TGCGCCAGCAGCCTTCTGACCGGGACTGAGTATGGGGAGCTGTTTTTT. Translated, it gives CASSLLTGTEYGELFF.

This clonotype was counted at least ten times. This rearrangement joins TRBV5-1 to TRBJ2-3; 9 nucleotides line up with TRBD2. From germline, CDR1 is SGHRS and CDR2 YFSETQ. CDR3 size: 15 residues. J gave up 2 bases and V 7 bases, and 8 bases lay outside the gene matches. The CDR3 sequence is CASQTSGPFTDTQYF. DNA of the CDR3: TGCGCCAGCCAGACTAGCGGCCCGTTCACAGATACGCAGTATTTT.

This clonotype was picked up many times. The genes are TRBV7-9 and TRBJ2-1; D not resolved. V lost 2 bases, J lost 5 bases, and 13 bases lay in between. The CDR3 length is 15 residues. Germline CDR1 and CDR2: SEHNR and FQNEAQ (reference sequence). The CDR3 region is CASSLTRTADNEQFF. The CDR3 region has the DNA TGTGCCAGCAGCTTAACGAGAACTGCGGACAATGAGCAGTTCTTC.

The sample holds a few counts of this clonotype. CDR3: CASSDLRENEQFF. In DNA form, the CDR3 reads TGTGCCAGCAGTGACTTGCGGGAGAATGAGCAGTTCTTC. The J gene is TRBJ2-1, the V gene TRBV25-1; TRBD2 matches 7 bases. This CDR3 is built from 13 residues. Unmatched junction bases numbered 3, after V lost 3 bases and J lost 7 bases. From germline, CDR1 is MGHDK and CDR2 SYGVNS.

This clonotype occurred many times. The chain couples TRBV2 to TRBJ2-1; D may be TRBD1 (6 bases). V lost 7 bases and J lost 4, with 11 bases in between. CDR3 size: 13 residues. CDR1 and CDR2 from the germline V gene are SNHLY and FYNNEI. The CDR3 sequence is CASMGTSYNEQFF. DNA for the CDR3: TGTGCCAGCATGGGGACATCGTACAATGAGCAGTTCTTC.

This clonotype was picked up many times. The CDR3 sequence: CASSTGTSGGREEQYF. DNA of the CDR3: TGTGCCAGCAGTACCGGGACTAGCGGGGGGAGGGAAGAGCAGTACTTC. V is TRBV12-3 or TRBV12-4 and J is TRBJ2-7; TRBD2 matches 15 bases. The CDR3 length is 16 residues. V trimming: 5 bases; J trimming: 7 bases; junction bases outside the gene matches: 9.

There are many counts of this clonotype. The V and J genes are TRBV6-5 and TRBJ1-2; 7 nucleotides agree with TRBD1. This CDR3 is 14 amino acids long. The trim removed 0 bases at V and 7 bases at J, leaving 5 bases unmatched. Germline V lookup: CDR1 MNHEY, CDR2 SVGAGI. The CDR3 sequence is CASSYSEGASGYTF. CDR3 in DNA: TGTGCCAGCAGTTACTCGGAGGGGGCGAGTGGCTACACCTTC.